One and the same sample provided the 23 T cell receptor beta chains below, sequenced in a study of beta chain features in type 1 diabetes (dated by TCRdb to 2016 to 2018). Library method: the immunoSEQ multiplex PCR assay. The High Capacity cDNA Reverse Transcription Kit was used to reverse transcribe all of the isolated RNA, meaning that expressed TCRB transcripts were what got sequenced. In its TCRdb copy, this immuneACCESS table keeps in-frame sequences only and misses some clones. Where compared with another copy, unresolved V genes explain less than half of these, and the others have no known cause. This sample has approximately 400,000 clones in its table, and less than 15% of those were observed once. The leading ten clones occupy under 0.02% of the sample. Sample: naive CD4+ T cells from blood. The cell subset or site label corresponds to: true naive CD4+ T cells. The receptors were sampled from a woman between 18 and 29 years old in good health.

The chain links TRBV30 to TRBJ2-5, with 9 bases fitting TRBD2. The last part of the DNA fits TRBJ2-7 better; the J call may be wrong. Germline CDR1 is GTSNPN and CDR2 is SVGIG (reference sequence). The CDR3 is 13 residues long. CDR3 amino acids: CAWSLAGRLEQYF. The CDR3 nucleotides are TGTGCCTGGAGTCTAGCGGGACGCCTCGAGCAGTACTTC.

The sample holds a few counts of this clone. This rearrangement joins TRBV27 to TRBJ2-7; possible D gene TRBD1, 6 bases. The germline gives CDR1 MNHEY, CDR2 SMNVEV (reference sequence). This CDR3 is built from 13 residues. Deletions cut 3 bases from V and 4 bases from J, with 10 bases between. CDR3 loop: CASSFGQQYEQYF. CDR3 bases: TGTGCCAGCAGTTTCGGACAGCAATACGAGCAGTACTTC.

This clone has a handful of counts. The chain employs TRBV28 and TRBJ2-6, with D possibly matching TRBD2 (6 bases). CDR3 length: 17 amino acids. Deletions cut 7 bases from V and 0 bases from J, with 16 bases between. CDR1 is MDHEN, CDR2 SYDVKM, per germline. The CDR3: CASKAGAYYSGANVLTF. The CDR3 DNA reads as TGTGCCAGCAAAGCGGGCGCATACTACTCTGGGGCCAACGTCCTGACTTTC.

The chain combines TRBV6-5 with TRBJ2-1, with TRBD2 identical over 10 bases. V trimming: 6 bases; J trimming: 7 bases; junction bases outside the gene matches: 3. Germline V gene sequence: CDR1 MNHEY, CDR2 SVGAGI. The CDR3 runs 13 residues. CDR3 protein: CASSISGRNEQFF. The CDR3 nucleotides read TGTGCCAGCAGCATTAGCGGGAGGAATGAGCAGTTCTTC.

The CDR3 is CSAERNTEAFF. DNA of the CDR3: TGCAGTGCCGAGAGGAACACTGAAGCTTTCTTT. The V and J genes are TRBV20-1 and TRBJ1-1; D unclear. CDR1 is DFQATT and CDR2 is SNEGSKA in the germline V gene (reference sequence). Trimming removed 6 bases at V and 1 base at J, with 6 bases between. The CDR3 has 11 amino acids.

This clone showed up just a few times. The rearrangement uses TRBV28 and TRBJ2-7; 12 bases align to TRBD2. Germline V CDR1 and CDR2: MDHEN, SYDVKM. This CDR3 comprises 14 residues. J was trimmed by 5 bases and V by 6 bases; bases with no gene match: 5. CDR3 coding DNA: TGTGCCAGCAGACCGGGACTAGCGGGCCACGAGCAGTACTTC. Translated, it gives CASRPGLAGHEQYF.

J is TRBJ2-3 and V is TRBV25-1; 9 nucleotides line up with TRBD1. CDR1 and CDR2 from the germline V gene are MGHDK and SYGVNS. The CDR3 covers 12 residues. With V trimmed by 8 bases and J by 3 bases, 0 bases remained unmatched. CDR3 nucleotides: TGTGCCAGCGGACAGGGGACAGATACGCAGTATTTT. This encodes CASGQGTDTQYF.

The chain couples TRBV4-3 to TRBJ2-3; TRBD2 is a possible D gene (6 bases). V was trimmed by 3 bases and J by 2 bases, leaving 15 bases between them. The CDR3 covers 16 residues. Germline loops: CDR1 LGHNA, CDR2 YSLEER. The CDR3 DNA sequence: TGCGCCAGCAGCCATCTGAGGGACTTTGACACAGATACGCAGTATTTT. Its protein product is CASSHLRDFDTDTQYF.

This clone was detected only a few times. The J gene is TRBJ2-4, the V gene TRBV28; D may be TRBD2 (5 bases). The CDR3 totals 13 residues. Germline assignment: CDR1 MDHEN and CDR2 SYDVKM. The V and J ends lost 11 bases and 7 bases respectively, with 18 bases between them. CDR3 bases: TGTGCCCTCGGGGATGAGGCTACCAACATTCAGTACTTC. This translates into CALGDEATNIQYF.

This clone was detected a few times. The chain uses TRBV19 and TRBJ1-5, with TRBD1 matching 7 bases. The V gene end was trimmed by 4 bases and the J gene end by 2 bases; junction bases not matched to a gene: 8. CDR3 length equals 16 residues. The germline CDR1 and CDR2 sequences are LNHDA and SQIVND (reference sequence). CDR3 in DNA: TGTGCCAGTAGTACTACCCCAGGGGGTGGCAATCAGCCCCAGCATTTT. Translation: CASSTTPGGGNQPQHF.

V usage is TRBV27 and J usage is TRBJ2-3, with 10 bases fitting TRBD1. Germline V gene data show CDR1 as MNHEY and CDR2 as SMNVEV (reference sequence). The CDR3 has 15 residues. Germline trimming cut 5 bases from V and 1 base from J; bases unmatched to any gene: 3. CDR3 amino acids: CASSDRGPGTDTQYF. In nucleotides, the CDR3 is TGTGCCAGCAGTGACAGGGGGCCTGGCACAGATACGCAGTATTTT.

V is TRBV23-1 and J is TRBJ1-2; 8 bases agree with TRBD1. TRBV23-1 is sorted into the ORF group, with uncertain function. The ends lost 3 bases at V and 0 bases at J; junction bases unmatched: 12. The CDR3 totals 18 residues. The CDR3 here is CASSHYRDRNKANYGYTF. For the CDR3, the DNA is TGCGCCAGCAGTCATTACCGGGACAGGAATAAAGCTAACTATGGCTACACCTTC.

This clone was seen only a few times. The CDR3 region has the DNA TGTGCCTGGAGTGGCGACACTGAAGCTTTCTTT. This codes for CAWSGDTEAFF. The V and J genes are TRBV30 and TRBJ1-1; D gene uncertain. Trimming cost V 1 base and J 3 bases, with 3 bases left between them. CDR1 and CDR2 from the germline V gene are GTSNPN and SVGIG (reference sequence). CDR3 length equals 11 residues.

This clone was seen more than once but under ten times. The chain is built from TRBV14 and TRBJ1-1, with TRBD1 matching 7 bases. Per the germline V gene, CDR1 is SGHDN and CDR2 is FVKESK. V dropped 1 base and J dropped 0; count of bases not matched to a gene: 2. CDR3 length: 15 amino acids. The CDR3 region is CASSQVTGLNTEAFF. The CDR3 bases are TGTGCCAGCAGCCAAGTGACAGGGTTGAACACTGAAGCTTTCTTT.

The CDR3 coding sequence is TGTGCCAGCAGGGGACTAGCGCACCCTAGCACAGATACGCAGTATTTT. This encodes CASRGLAHPSTDTQYF. The chain uses TRBV27 and TRBJ2-3; TRBD2 matches at 10 bases. V was pared by 6 bases and J by 0 bases, with 6 bases of the junction left unmatched. CDR3 size: 16 residues. Germline CDR1 MNHEY, CDR2 SMNVEV (reference sequence).

A few counts support this clone. The chain has TRBV28 and TRBJ2-2, with 7 positions matching TRBD2. CDR1 is MDHEN, CDR2 SYDVKM, per germline. This CDR3 contains 15 residues. V trimming: 5 bases; J trimming: 6 bases; junction bases outside the gene matches: 9. The DNA of the CDR3 is TGTGCCAGCAGTGGCGGGAGCGCTGGCTCCGGGGAGCTGTTTTTT. Translated, it gives CASSGGSAGSGELFF.

This clone was seen more than once but under ten times. The chain joins TRBV7-2 to TRBJ1-1, with D possibly being TRBD1 (6 bases). Per the germline V gene, CDR1 is SGHTA and CDR2 is FQGNSA. The CDR3 is made up of 12 amino acids. V was cut by 2 bases and J by 11 bases, with 12 bases left in between. CDR3 loop: CASSLNTGLAFF. In DNA form, the CDR3 reads TGTGCCAGCAGCTTAAACACAGGGCTCGCTTTCTTT.

The V and J genes are TRBV30 and TRBJ2-2; 7 bases agree with TRBD1. The V and J ends lost 4 bases and 1 base, in that order; junction bases with no gene match: 0. The CDR3 consists of 13 residues. Germline V gene lookup returns CDR1 GTSNPN and CDR2 SVGIG (reference sequence). The CDR3 nucleotides read TGTGCCTGGAACAGGGGGAACACCGGGGAGCTGTTTTTT. It codes for CAWNRGNTGELFF.

This clone was observed a handful of times. The rearrangement links TRBV18 to TRBJ2-5; D possibly corresponds to TRBD2 (6 bases). The V gene lost 3 bases and the J gene lost 2 bases, with 13 bases spanning the gap. This CDR3 has 15 residues. From germline, CDR1 is KGHSH and CDR2 LQKENI. This CDR3 is CASSPRGIKQETQYF. The CDR3 DNA reads TGTGCCAGCTCACCGCGGGGTATCAAGCAAGAGACCCAGTACTTC. The variable domain in full, with the rest retrieved from reference TRBV18 and TRBJ2-5, is NAGVMQNPRHLVRRRGQEARLRCSPMKGHSHVYWYRQLPEEGLKFMVYLQKENIIDESGMPKERFSAEFPKEGPSILRIQQVVRGDSAAYFCASSPRGIKQETQYFGPGTRLLVL.

The gene calls are TRBV5-1 and TRBJ2-1, with D unresolved. The CDR3 extends over 11 amino acids. Per the germline V gene, CDR1 is SGHRS and CDR2 is YFSETQ. The ends were cut back, 4 bases at V and 8 bases at J, with 7 bases in the middle. The DNA for the CDR3 is TGCGCCAGCAGCCCAAATTATGAGCAGTTCTTC. Translation gives CASSPNYEQFF.

The CDR3 DNA reads as TGTGCCAGTAGCTCTGACTGGACAGGGAAAGAGACCCAGTACTTC. It encodes CASSSDWTGKETQYF. The chain recombines TRBV19 with TRBJ2-5; 8 positions agree with TRBD1. J was trimmed by 3 bases and V by 6 bases; bases with no gene match: 9. Germline CDR1 and CDR2: LNHDA and SQIVND (reference sequence). CDR3 length: 15 residues.

The table lists this clone with a few counts. The rearrangement joins TRBV7-2 to TRBJ1-2; 9 bases align to TRBD1. The CDR3 has 15 residues. Germline V lookup: CDR1 SGHTA, CDR2 FQGNSA. V trimming: 5 bases; J trimming: 0 bases; junction bases outside the gene matches: 4. CDR3 region: CASSPGQGANYGYTF. The CDR3 DNA reads TGTGCCAGCAGCCCGGGACAGGGCGCTAACTATGGCTACACCTTC. Full variable domain (remainder filled in from reference TRBV7-2 and TRBJ1-2): GAGVSQSPSNKVTEKGKDVELRCDPISGHTALYWYRQSLGQGLEFLIYFQGNSAPDKSGLPSDRFSAERTGGSVSTLTIQRTQQEDSAVYLCASSPGQGANYGYTFGSGTRLTVV.

The chain employs TRBV27 and TRBJ1-5; D unresolved. The CDR3 covers 13 residues. Looked up from germline, CDR1 is MNHEY and CDR2 is SMNVEV (reference sequence). V lost 1 base to trimming and J lost 4 bases, with 5 bases between them. CDR3 region: CASSLYRNQPQHF. CDR3 DNA: TGTGCCAGCAGTTTATACCGGAATCAGCCCCAGCATTTT.